The T cell receptor (beta chain) described here comes from a study of T cells after posttransplantation cyclophosphamide. Whole-study results and caveats: Tissue-infiltrating T cells from skin or gut overlapped little with blood T cells. Donor-recipient repertoire similarity was low at 1-2 months, rising over year one.

The repertoire was sequenced with immunoSEQ multiplex PCR; TCRdb's copy has only in-frame clones and lacks some. The sample carries tens of thousands of clones, just under 80% recorded once. Busulfan-fludarabine conditioning, marrow transplant, and cyclophosphamide on days +3 and +4 were administered. About this clone: No antigen is known for it.

The source material was CD4+ T cells sorted from blood, sampled 1,700 to 2,000 days after a stem cell transplant with posttransplant cyclophosphamide. The clonotype originates from a female patient in her 40s who received an allogeneic stem cell transplant from a related donor, was CMV-positive, and had no GVHD. Some T cells may be transferred from the graft donor.

The CDR3: CASSQDGASDRREQYF. Written as DNA, the CDR3 is TGCGCCAGCAGCCAAGATGGGGCCTCTGACAGGAGGGAGCAGTACTTC. The gene calls are TRBV4-1 and TRBJ2-7, with D maybe TRBD1 (6 bases). The germline gives CDR1 MGHRA, CDR2 YSYEKL. Trimming pared 0 bases from V and 7 bases from J, leaving 19 bases between. The CDR3 consists of 16 residues.